Listed below are T cell receptor beta chains from one sample, sequenced in a study of T cell changes during pregnancy in multiple sclerosis. TCRdb's table, derived via immunoSEQ multiplex PCR, lists solely in-frame clones and lacks some. The sample includes tens of thousands of clones, about 94% seen only once; the top ten take around 0.84%. The sequencing used peripheral blood, collected in the third trimester of pregnancy. The receptors were sampled from a female donor with multiple sclerosis, enrolled in a pregnancy study. Both conserved end residues are part of each CDR3.

V: TRBV7-9
J: TRBJ2-2
CDR3: CASSLGQREAQLFF

V: TRBV7-8
J: TRBJ1-4
CDR3: CASSLARLAREANEKLFF

V: TRBV7-9
J: TRBJ2-1
CDR3: CASSLAGGTSGSYNEQFF

V: TRBV6-6
J: TRBJ2-7
CDR3: CASRPIQREAHEQYF

V: TRBV28
J: TRBJ2-1
CDR3: CASSLNEGLSYNEQFF

V: TRBV5-1
J: TRBJ2-3
CDR3: CASSLGGDATDTQYF

V: TRBV18
J: TRBJ2-7
CDR3: CASSEDRVYEQYF

V: TRBV27
J: TRBJ2-7
CDR3: CASSFGSGYEQYF

V: TRBV7-9
J: TRBJ2-3
CDR3: CASSLGTGSTDTQYF

V: TRBV4-1
J: TRBJ1-2
CDR3: CASSQVGGYGYTF

V: TRBV19
J: TRBJ1-5
CDR3: CASGLRAGKQPQHF

V: TRBV19
J: TRBJ1-2
CDR3: CASTTAANYGYTF

V: TRBV28
J: TRBJ1-2
CDR3: CASSRTGLGYGYTF

V: TRBV7-9
J: TRBJ1-1
CDR3: CASRTPDQGAAEAFF

V: TRBV5-1
J: TRBJ2-1
CDR3: CASSPGLAGAYNEQFF

V: TRBV18
J: TRBJ2-7
CDR3: CASSQQAYEQYF

V: TRBV12-5
J: TRBJ2-3
CDR3: CASGTSARTDTQYF

V: TRBV6-1
J: TRBJ1-5
CDR3: CASTILGGNQPQHF

V: TRBV11-2
J: TRBJ2-7
CDR3: CASSSLTGKKSYEQYF

V: TRBV7-9
J: TRBJ2-7
CDR3: CASSLDASGREQYF

V: TRBV5-6
J: TRBJ2-3
CDR3: CASRPFGGSHTDTQYF

V: TRBV10-1
J: TRBJ2-7
CDR3: CASGDRAYEQYF

V: TRBV11-2
J: TRBJ1-4
CDR3: CASSRSYRGLMEKLFF

V: TRBV28
J: TRBJ2-3
CDR3: CASSLSGTGIRTDTQYF

V: TRBV7-9
J: TRBJ2-6
CDR3: CASSLTSGANVLTF

V: TRBV7-7
J: TRBJ2-7
CDR3: CASSLGLAGYYEQYF

V: TRBV28
J: TRBJ1-2
CDR3: CASRTTTGVYGYTF

V: TRBV19
J: TRBJ1-5
CDR3: CASRAQVSQGSNQPQHF

V: TRBV29-1
J: TRBJ2-1
CDR3: CSVCQYSYNEQFF

V: TRBV29-1
J: TRBJ2-3
CDR3: CSVEKGRGSTQYF

V: TRBV2
J: TRBJ2-7
CDR3: CASTPGERYEQYF

V: TRBV5-1
J: TRBJ1-2
CDR3: CASGGTPGTVAIDGYTF

V: TRBV6-6
J: TRBJ2-5
CDR3: CASSGQPQETQYF

V: TRBV7-8
J: TRBJ2-6
CDR3: CASSSSGANVLTF

V: TRBV5-3
J: TRBJ1-1
CDR3: CARRRGQAFF

V: TRBV4-1
J: TRBJ2-2
CDR3: CASSPGGAIPNTGELFF

V: TRBV7-8
J: TRBJ2-7
CDR3: CASSLVPSGHQYEQYF

V: TRBV25-1
J: TRBJ1-2
CDR3: CASSEFGTVGYTF

V: TRBV5-1
J: TRBJ2-3
CDR3: CASSLLGGSITDTQYF

V: TRBV6-4
J: TRBJ1-2
CDR3: CATGQNMRGTYGYTF

V: TRBV5-4
J: TRBJ1-2
CDR3: CASSHGQSGSNYGYTF

V: TRBV5-1
J: TRBJ2-5
CDR3: CASSRTISGQGEETQYF

V: TRBV2
J: TRBJ1-3
CDR3: CASDGGNTIYF

V: TRBV27
J: TRBJ2-1
CDR3: CASSFGLAGGVEQFF

V: TRBV27
J: TRBJ2-7
CDR3: CATQTGPYEQYF

V: TRBV28
J: TRBJ2-2
CDR3: CASRRTGSGTTGELFF

V: TRBV2
J: TRBJ2-7
CDR3: CASLGSNNEQYF

V: TRBV5-4
J: TRBJ2-1
CDR3: CASSARSGDFNEQFF

V: TRBV7-2
J: TRBJ2-4
CDR3: CASSSRTENIQYF

V: TRBV7-9
J: TRBJ1-1
CDR3: CASSSQMSTEAFF